This is a list of T cell receptor beta chains from one sample in a study of blood T cell repertoires in COVID-19. Method: immunoSEQ multiplex PCR; TCRdb's copy keeps in-frame clones and lacks some. The data show about 220,000 clones, around 86% seen once. The sequenced sample was PBMCs or T cells enriched from blood (not recorded which). Every receptor here comes from a woman between 40 and 55 years old with acute COVID-19. The CDR3 runs from the conserved cysteine through the conserved F or W. A D gene is named only where the DNA matches it firmly. Size values are once, few and many counts, or a class for expanded clones, and some rows have none.

.	TRBV3-1/TRBV3-2	TRBD2	TRBJ2-2	TGTGCCAGCAGCCAAGGGCTAGCGGGGGCGAACACCGGGGAGCTGTTTTTT	CASSQGLAGANTGELFF
.	TRBV3-1/TRBV3-2	.	TRBJ1-2	TGTGCCAGCAGTCGGACAGACTATGGCTACACCTTC	CASSRTDYGYTF
once	TRBV5-5	.	TRBJ1-3	TGTGCCAGCAGCCCGGCGGGAGGAAACACCATATATTTT	CASSPAGGNTIYF
.	TRBV6-2/TRBV6-3	.	TRBJ2-5	TGTGCCAGCAGTTACTCGTACAGGATCCAGACCCAGTACTTC	CASSYSYRIQTQYF
.	TRBV19	.	TRBJ2-5	TGTGCCAGTAGTCTCAAGAGGGGGACACAAGAGACCCAGTACTTC	CASSLKRGTQETQYF
.	TRBV19	TRBD2	TRBJ2-1	TGTGCCAGTAGAATCGGGGGGAGGAATGAGCAGTTCTTC	CASRIGGRNEQFF
.	TRBV29-1	TRBD2	TRBJ2-7	TGCAGCGTGGGGGGGTCGGGCCGAGAGGAGCAGTACTTC	CSVGGSGREEQYF
many	TRBV6-5	.	TRBJ2-3	TGTGCCAGCGGGGGGGCTCAAGATACGCAGTATTTT	CASGGAQDTQYF
.	TRBV10-3	TRBD1	TRBJ1-1	TGTGCCATCAGTGAGTCCGGTGTAGGGGGCTTGGGCACTGAAGCTTTCTTT	CAISESGVGGLGTEAFF
.	TRBV6-2/TRBV6-3	TRBD2	TRBJ2-7	TGTGCCAGCAGTGGACGACTAGCGGGGGAATTAAACTTC	CASSGRLAGELNF
once	TRBV4-1	TRBD2	TRBJ2-7	TGCGCCAGCAGCCAACCTAGGCGGGGGGGCGTCGTCGAGCAGTACTTC	CASSQPRRGGVVEQYF
.	TRBV7-8	.	TRBJ2-3	TGTGCCAGCAGCCCCACAGGGTATACAGATACGCAGTATTTT	CASSPTGYTDTQYF
.	TRBV19	.	TRBJ1-1	TGTGCCAGTAGACCGGGATCGAACACTGAAGCTTTCTTT	CASRPGSNTEAFF
once	TRBV19	TRBD2	TRBJ2-1	TGTGCCAGTAGTACGGACAGTTCGGGGGGGGCCTACAATGAGCAGTTCTTC	CASSTDSSGGAYNEQFF
.	TRBV5-1	.	TRBJ2-5	TGCGCCAGCAGCGCCGGGGGAGGTGAGGAGACCCAGTACTTC	CASSAGGGEETQYF
.	TRBV5-1	TRBD1	TRBJ1-2	TGCGCCAGCAGCATAGTACCGGGACAGGGGGGATCGGGCTACACCTTC	CASSIVPGQGGSGYTF
.	TRBV5-1	.	TRBJ2-1	TGCGCCAGCAGCTTGGACAGCTCCTACAATGAGCAGTTCTTC	CASSLDSSYNEQFF
.	TRBV9	TRBD1	TRBJ1-5	TGTGCCAGCAGCGTATCGGGACAGGACAATCAGCCCCAGCATTTT	CASSVSGQDNQPQHF
.	TRBV9	.	TRBJ1-2	TGTGCCAGCAGCCCTCGGACAGATGGCTACACCTTC	CASSPRTDGYTF
.	TRBV2	.	TRBJ1-2	TGTGCCAGCAGTGAAAGCCGGGTTCACGGCTACACCTTC	CASSESRVHGYTF
.	TRBV2	.	TRBJ2-3	TGTGCCAGCAGCGGAGGAAGGGGCACAGATACGCAGTATTTT	CASSGGRGTDTQYF
.	TRBV5-5	.	TRBJ2-1	TGTGCCAGCAGCTTTCCAGGGGGGAGGAATGAGCAGTTCTTC	CASSFPGGRNEQFF
.	TRBV24-1	TRBD2	TRBJ2-1	TGTGCCACCAGTGATCAGACTAGCGGGGTGTACAATGAGCAGTTCTTC	CATSDQTSGVYNEQFF
.	TRBV19	.	TRBJ1-2	TGTGCCAGTAGCCCTCAAGACACAGGAAGCTATGGCTACACCTTC	CASSPQDTGSYGYTF
.	TRBV25-1	.	TRBJ2-7	TGTGCCAGCAGTGGCGGGACTCTAGGGGTCTTC	CASSGGTLGVF
.	TRBV7-2	.	TRBJ2-7	TGTGCCAGCAGCTTAATAGGGGACTACGAGCAGTACTTC	CASSLIGDYEQYF
.	TRBV25-1	TRBD1	TRBJ1-2	TGTGCCAGCAGTGCCGGGACAGGGCTGGGGGGCTACACCTTC	CASSAGTGLGGYTF
once	TRBV11-2	TRBD1	TRBJ2-5	TGTGCCAGCAGCCGTGACAGGGGAGAGACCCAGTACTTC	CASSRDRGETQYF
once	TRBV7-8	TRBD1	TRBJ2-1	TGTGCCAGCAGCTTAGGGGGACAGGGTTACAATGAGCAGTTCTTC	CASSLGGQGYNEQFF
.	TRBV10-3	TRBD1	TRBJ1-2	TGTGCCATCAGTGAGAACAGGGGCCTGCCGGACACCTTC	CAISENRGLPDTF
.	TRBV4-3	.	TRBJ2-7	TGCGCCAGCAGCCGATGGCGAGACAGATCCTACGAGCAGTACTTC	CASSRWRDRSYEQYF
.	TRBV9	TRBD1	TRBJ1-2	TGTGCCAGCAGCGTGGGAACAGGGGGTCAATATGGCTACACCTTC	CASSVGTGGQYGYTF
.	TRBV2	.	TRBJ1-4	TGTGCCAGCATGCGAACAACTAATGAAAAACTGTTTTTT	CASMRTTNEKLFF
.	TRBV5-4	.	TRBJ1-1	TGTGCCAGCAGCTTGGACGCGGGGTTTAACACTGAAGCTTTCTTT	CASSLDAGFNTEAFF
few	TRBV6-1	TRBD1	TRBJ1-2	TGTGCCAGCAGTGAACGGACAGGCTCCTATGGCTACACCTTC	CASSERTGSYGYTF
.	TRBV18	.	TRBJ1-1	TGTGCCAGCTCACCACGAGGGAACACTGAAGCTTTCTTT	CASSPRGNTEAFF
.	TRBV21-1	.	TRBJ2-1	TGTGCCAGCAGCAAAGGGGGCCAGGAAGCCTACAATGAGCAGTTCTTC	CASSKGGQEAYNEQFF
.	TRBV19	TRBD1	TRBJ1-2	TGTGCCAGTAGTCTCCAGACAGGGGGCAGTGGCTACACCTTC	CASSLQTGGSGYTF
.	TRBV5-6	.	TRBJ1-6	TGTGCCAGCAGCTTGGCGTCAGGCCCGAGCCCCCTCCACTTT	CASSLASGPSPLHF
.	TRBV2	.	TRBJ1-2	TGTGCCAGCCGTCCAGGCGGGGGACGGGGCTACACCTTC	CASRPGGGRGYTF
.	TRBV20-1	.	TRBJ2-1	TGCAGTGCTAGTAGCGTTGGGAGGGAGCAGTTCTTC	CSASSVGREQFF
.	TRBV29-1	.	TRBJ2-1	TGCAGCGTTGAAGGAGGGACCTACAATGAGCAGTTCTTC	CSVEGGTYNEQFF
.	TRBV5-1	TRBD2	TRBJ2-1	TGCGCCAGCAGCTTGCGGGCGGGGGGGCCCGCTTTCTACAATGAGCAGTTCTTC	CASSLRAGGPAFYNEQFF
.	TRBV6-5	.	TRBJ1-1	TGTGCCAGCAGACCGGGGGGGAACACTGAAGCTTTCTTT	CASRPGGNTEAFF
.	TRBV7-6	.	TRBJ1-3	TGTGCCAGCAGCAGGAGATCACCTGGAAACACCATATATTTT	CASSRRSPGNTIYF
once	TRBV6-6	TRBD1	TRBJ1-2	TGTGCCAGCAGTTACAGACAGGGGGCGCCGGATGGCTACACCTTC	CASSYRQGAPDGYTF
.	TRBV5-5	.	TRBJ1-1	TGTGCCAGCAGTCCCCATCAGGGGCCAGGTCTGAGGGCTTTCTTT	CASSPHQGPGLRAFF
once	TRBV19	.	TRBJ1-1	TGTGCCAGTAGAGAAAGACGGGCCAGCGGGAACACTGAAGCTTTCTTT	CASRERRASGNTEAFF
.	TRBV9	TRBD1	TRBJ2-2	TGTGCCAGCAGCCCCGGGACAGCTAACACCGGGGAGCTGTTTTTT	CASSPGTANTGELFF
.	TRBV30	TRBD2	TRBJ2-1	TGTGCCTGGAGAGGCGGGGGGGCTAATGAGCAGTTCTTC	CAWRGGGANEQFF
many	TRBV9	.	TRBJ1-2	TGTGCCAGCAGCGTAGAGGGGGATTCTAACTATGGCTACACCTTC	CASSVEGDSNYGYTF
.	TRBV10-1	.	TRBJ1-1	TGCGCCAGCAGTGAATTTTCCGGTGAAGCTTTCTTT	CASSEFSGEAFF
.	TRBV9	.	TRBJ1-2	TGTGCCAGCAGCGTAGGCCGTCCAGGGCGCTATGGCTACACCTTC	CASSVGRPGRYGYTF
.	TRBV4-2	.	TRBJ2-1	TGTGCCAGCAGCCACCCCCTAGGGGGATTTAATGAGCAGTTCTTC	CASSHPLGGFNEQFF
.	TRBV2	TRBD1	TRBJ1-1	TGTGCCAGCAGACGACAGGGCGCGACTGAAGCTTTCTTT	CASRRQGATEAFF